The present T cell receptor beta chain was sequenced within a study of blood T cell repertoires in COVID-19. The wider study: The origin of the acute and convalescent COVID-19 samples was the United States, Italy and Spain. Sources were T cells, B-cell-depleted T cells, or PBMCs; the material itself was cDNA or gDNA.

How the authors handled the data: From reference gene primer amplification, estimates of nucleated cell counts were derived. Generated by immunoSEQ multiplex PCR, the TCRdb table keeps only in-frame clones and is missing some. The DNA gave D and trimming, while V, J and clone size come from that table. Seen here are more than 100,000 clones, about 79% observed once, and the top ten hold roughly 2%. Sequenced input: peripheral blood. This clonotype originated in a man aged 65 to 85 with acute or convalescent COVID-19.

CDR3 residues: CASSEEGVRNQPQHF. CDR3 DNA: TGTGCCAGCAGCGAAGAAGGGGTACGGAATCAGCCCCAGCATTTT. The J gene is TRBJ1-5, the V gene TRBV7-6; a possible D gene is TRBD1 (5 bases). Germline CDR1 reads SGHVS; CDR2 reads FNYEAQ. This CDR3 is built from 15 residues. Trimming pared 5 bases from V and 4 bases from J, leaving 15 bases between.